Each of the 19 T cell receptor beta chains below was sequenced from the same sample in a study of T cell responses to AZD1222 COVID-19 vaccine. Libraries were prepared by immunoSEQ multiplex PCR; TCRdb keeps only in-frame clonotypes and omits some of them. The data contain approximately 220,000 clones, just over 90% of them seen just once; the ten biggest clones take up around 1%. The sample was peripheral blood, taken on day 0 of MenACWY control vaccination. All receptors derive from an adult in good health.

The chain is built from TRBV19 and TRBJ1-3, with 7 nucleotides matching TRBD1. Germline trimming cut 7 bases from V and 8 bases from J; bases unmatched to any gene: 14. This CDR3 is built from 15 residues. The germline CDR1 and CDR2 sequences are LNHDA and SQIVND (reference sequence). The CDR3 region has the DNA TGTGCCAGTATCCCCCGGGACAGCTTTGGCTACACCATATATTTT. It specifies CASIPRDSFGYTIYF.

The J gene is TRBJ2-7, the V gene TRBV27; 13 bases map to TRBD2. The CDR3 covers 14 residues. V was clipped by 6 bases and J by 5 bases; unmatched bases: 4. Germline V gene data show CDR1 as MNHEY and CDR2 as SMNVEV (reference sequence). The DNA of the CDR3 is TGTGCCAGCAGGATAGGACTAGCGGGAGACGAGCAGTACTTC. Translation: CASRIGLAGDEQYF.

DNA for the CDR3: TGTGCCAGCAGTGACCGGGGCAGGGGGCGATACGAGCAGTACTTC. Translation gives CASSDRGRGRYEQYF. The chain carries TRBV6-1 and TRBJ2-7, with 8 positions matching TRBD1. The CDR3 runs 15 residues. The V and J ends lost 3 bases and 4 bases, in that order; junction bases with no gene match: 8. Germline-derived CDR1 and CDR2 are MNHNS and SASEGT.

This clone was detected only once. The chain uses TRBV9 and TRBJ1-2; D is uncertain. In germline, CDR1 is SGDLS, CDR2 YYNGEE. The ends were cut back, 1 base at V and 0 bases at J, with 4 bases in the middle. The CDR3 length is 13 residues. The CDR3 DNA follows: TGTGCCAGCAGCGTACAGGCTAACTATGGCTACACCTTC. This codes for CASSVQANYGYTF.

This clone was counted once. The chain combines TRBV5-6 with TRBJ2-4; tentatively, D is TRBD1 or TRBD2 (5 bases each). CDR3 size: 13 residues. The germline V gene has CDR1 SGHDT and CDR2 YYEEEE. With 2 bases removed from V and 7 bases from J, the gap between germline ends came to 10 bases. Here the CDR3 reads CASSFQGDNIQYF. The CDR3 DNA sequence: TGTGCCAGCAGCTTCCAGGGAGATAACATTCAGTACTTC.

This chain joins TRBV27 and TRBJ2-7; 9 bases map to TRBD1. The V gene end was trimmed by 7 bases and the J gene end by 7 bases; junction bases not matched to a gene: 11. The CDR3 sequence is 14 residues long. Per the germline V gene, CDR1 is MNHEY and CDR2 is SMNVEV (reference sequence). The CDR3 spells CASMETGGSLEQYF. The DNA for the CDR3 is TGTGCCAGCATGGAGACAGGGGGTTCTCTTGAGCAGTACTTC.

This chain uses TRBV7-2 with TRBJ1-1; D may be TRBD1 (6 bases). The V end lost 4 bases, the J end lost 2 bases, and 11 bases lay between the germline ends. The CDR3 is made up of 14 amino acids. Germline CDR1 is SGHTA and CDR2 is FQGNSA. The CDR3 sequence: CASSSGHHNTEAFF. The CDR3 DNA reads TGTGCCAGCAGCTCGGGACATCATAACACTGAAGCTTTCTTT.

The chain combines TRBV9 with TRBJ2-2, with 7 positions matching TRBD1. Germline V lookup: CDR1 SGDLS, CDR2 YYNGEE. The CDR3 consists of 17 residues. V lost 4 bases to trimming and J lost 0 bases; unmatched junction nucleotides: 9. Written as DNA, the CDR3 is TGTGCCAGCAGCTCCCCACAGGGGTTCGCGAACACCGGGGAGCTGTTTTTT. Its translation is CASSSPQGFANTGELFF.

The rearrangement joins TRBV11-2 to TRBJ1-1, with TRBD1 as a possible D gene (6 bases). The germline CDR1 and CDR2 sequences are SGHAT and FQNNGV. Trimming left V 0 bases short and J 1 base short, with 9 bases between. CDR3 length equals 15 residues. DNA for the CDR3: TGTGCCAGCAGCTTAGATCCAGGGGAGAACACTGAAGCTTTCTTT. This encodes CASSLDPGENTEAFF.

The CDR3 region is CASTPHLSLTIYF. The CDR3 DNA is TGTGCCAGCACCCCGCACTTATCCCTCACCATATATTTT. The V call is TRBV2, the J call TRBJ1-3, with D hard to call. Germline V gene lookup returns CDR1 SNHLY and CDR2 FYNNEI. V lost 7 bases to trimming and J lost 9 bases, with 16 bases between them. This CDR3 is 13 amino acids long.

The chain is built from TRBV7-8 and TRBJ2-5, with D uncertain. V gave up 1 base and J gave up 1 base, with 10 bases separating them. This CDR3 has 15 residues. The germline gives CDR1 SGHVS, CDR2 FQNEAQ. This CDR3 reads CASSLVRQFQETQYF. In nucleotides, the CDR3 is TGTGCCAGCAGCTTAGTTCGCCAGTTCCAAGAGACCCAGTACTTC.

The genes are TRBV6-5 and TRBJ2-5; TRBD2 agrees at 7 bases. This CDR3 contains 13 residues. Germline trimming cut 2 bases from V and 11 bases from J; bases unmatched to any gene: 8. Germline assignment: CDR1 MNHEY and CDR2 SVGAGI. The CDR3 nucleotides are TGTGCCAGCAGTTACGGTGGGGGGGAATCTCAGTACTTC. It yields the protein CASSYGGGESQYF.

The genes are TRBV5-4 and TRBJ1-6, with D unresolved. V lost 0 bases and J lost 9, with 13 bases in between. Germline CDR1 SGHNT, CDR2 YYREEE (reference sequence). This CDR3 contains 15 residues. CDR3 DNA: TGTGCCAGCAGCTTGGCCCCCGGTAATGGTTCACCCCTCCACTTT. Protein product: CASSLAPGNGSPLHF.

This chain uses TRBV6-6 with TRBJ1-4, with TRBD1 matching 7 bases. Germline values: CDR1 MNHNY, CDR2 SVGAGI (reference sequence). Unmatched junction bases numbered 11, after V lost 6 bases and J lost 4 bases. The CDR3 contains 16 residues. The CDR3 nucleotides are TGTGCCAGCAGAGCACATCCGGGACAGAGTAATGAAAAACTGTTTTTT. This sequence encodes CASRAHPGQSNEKLFF.

In this sample, this clone turned up once. The V call is TRBV5-4, the J call TRBJ2-1; 14 nucleotides line up with TRBD2. J gave up 2 bases and V 4 bases, and 8 bases lay outside the gene matches. The CDR3 has 18 amino acids. Germline CDR1 and CDR2: SGHNT and YYREEE (reference sequence). The chain's CDR3 is CASSPGTSGGLTYNEQFF. CDR3 nucleotides: TGTGCCAGCAGCCCAGGGACTAGCGGGGGCCTAACCTACAATGAGCAGTTCTTC.

The J gene is TRBJ1-6, the V gene TRBV4-1, with 9 bases lining up with TRBD1. V shed 6 bases and J 3 bases; nucleotides not matched to a gene: 6. The CDR3 spans 16 residues. Germline CDR1 and CDR2: MGHRA and YSYEKL. The CDR3 spells CASRGTGGIYNSPLHF. Written as DNA, the CDR3 is TGCGCCAGCAGGGGTACAGGGGGCATCTATAATTCACCCCTCCACTTT.

This clone has a handful of counts. This rearrangement joins TRBV27 to TRBJ1-2, with D perhaps matching TRBD1 (6 bases). The germline CDR1 and CDR2 sequences are MNHEY and SMNVEV (reference sequence). The CDR3 loop spans 14 amino acids. The V end lost 2 bases, the J end lost 7 bases, and 14 bases lay between the germline ends. The CDR3 is CASSLQGPTGGYTF. CDR3 sequence (DNA): TGTGCCAGCAGTTTACAGGGGCCAACTGGTGGCTACACCTTC.

V usage is TRBV7-8 and J usage is TRBJ1-2; D unclear. Trimming removed 1 base at V and 4 bases at J, with 7 bases between. Germline V gene data show CDR1 as SGHVS and CDR2 as FQNEAQ. The CDR3 is 13 amino acids. CDR3 DNA sequence: TGTGCCAGCAGCTTAGGCCAGGTCTATGGCTACACCTTC. This codes for CASSLGQVYGYTF. Variable domain in full (rest from reference TRBV7-8 and TRBJ1-2): GAGVSQSPRYKVAKRGQDVALRCDPISGHVSLFWYQQALGQGPEFLTYFQNEAQLDKSGLPSDRFFAERPEGSVSTLKIQRTQQEDSAVYLCASSLGQVYGYTFGSGTRLTVV.

The CDR3 sequence: CAWSVVRETQYF. In nucleotides, the CDR3 is TGTGCCTGGAGTGTAGTTCGGGAGACCCAGTACTTC. V is TRBV30 and J is TRBJ2-5, with unresolved D. The CDR3 spans 12 residues. Germline CDR1 is GTSNPN and CDR2 is SVGIG (reference sequence). With 0 bases removed from V and 5 bases from J, the gap between germline ends came to 7 bases.